This TCR beta chain was obtained from a study of blood T cell repertoires in COVID-19. In the study overall: T cells, B-cell-depleted T cells, or PBMCs provided the cDNA or gDNA that served as material.

Per the authors' pipeline: The authors estimated nucleated cell counts from reference gene primer amplification. TCRdb's table, derived via immunoSEQ multiplex PCR, lists solely in-frame clones and lacks some. V and J calls and clone size are given by that table; D and trimming were obtained from the DNA. This repertoire shows around 200,000 clones, roughly 84% found once; its top ten account for roughly 3%. Germline assignment: CDR1 SGHTA and CDR2 FQGTGA. Trimming removed 5 bases from V and 1 base from J, with 20 bases in between. CDR3 length equals 17 residues. Material for sequencing was peripheral blood. This sequence originates from a human donor with acute or convalescent COVID-19. The donor label of this sample is uncertain. This sequence joins TRBV7-3 and TRBJ1-1; D unclear. For the CDR3, the DNA is TGTGCCAGCAGCCCCATCCGCCCTCAGGACTCGAACACTGAAGCTTTCTTT. Its translation is CASSPIRPQDSNTEAFF.